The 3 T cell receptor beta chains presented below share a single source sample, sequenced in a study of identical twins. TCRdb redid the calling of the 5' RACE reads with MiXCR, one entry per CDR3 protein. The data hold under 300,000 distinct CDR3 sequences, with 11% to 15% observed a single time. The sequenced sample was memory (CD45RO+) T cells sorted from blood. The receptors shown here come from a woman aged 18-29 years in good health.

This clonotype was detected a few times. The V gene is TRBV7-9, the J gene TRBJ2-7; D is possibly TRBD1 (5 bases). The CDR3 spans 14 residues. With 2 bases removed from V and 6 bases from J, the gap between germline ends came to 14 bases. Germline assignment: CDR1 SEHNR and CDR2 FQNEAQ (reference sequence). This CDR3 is CASSLTGRESEQYF. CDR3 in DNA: TGTGCCAGCAGCTTAACGGGCAGGGAATCCGAGCAGTACTTC. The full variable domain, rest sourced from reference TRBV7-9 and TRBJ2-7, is DTGVSQNPRHKITKRGQNVTFRCDPISEHNRLYWYRQTLGQGPEFLTYFQNEAQLEKSRLLSDRFSAERPKGSFSTLEIQRTEQGDSAMYLCASSLTGRESEQYFGPGTRLTVT.

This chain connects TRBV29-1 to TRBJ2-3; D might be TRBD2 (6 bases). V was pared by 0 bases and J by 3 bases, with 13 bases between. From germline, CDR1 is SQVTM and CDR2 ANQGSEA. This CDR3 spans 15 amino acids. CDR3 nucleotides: TGCAGCGTTGAAGAAACGGAGGGCGCAACAGATACGCAGTATTTT. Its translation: CSVEETEGATDTQYF.

CDR3: CASSSWTEYNEQFF. The CDR3 DNA reads as TGTGCCAGCAGTTCGTGGACAGAATACAATGAGCAGTTCTTC. This sequence joins TRBV12-3 or TRBV12-4 and TRBJ2-1; TRBD1 is a possible D gene (6 bases). The V gene lost 4 bases and the J gene lost 4 bases, with 11 bases spanning the gap. This CDR3 has 14 residues.